The T cell receptor (beta chain) under discussion was sequenced for a study of radiation and T cells in renal cell carcinoma. Study outcomes and limitations: In blood, top tumor clones expanded by 2 weeks, shrinking by 4.

Points on this clone: Antigen unknown.

The germline V gene encodes CDR1 SGHRS and CDR2 YFSETQ. The CDR3 spans 16 residues. The V and J ends lost 7 bases and 2 bases, in that order; junction bases with no gene match: 9. Clones were read by immunoSEQ multiplex PCR, and TCRdb kept only the in-frame ones, dropping some. The table lists about 91,000 clones, under 90% of them singletons, with around 5.8% in the top ten. Noted time point: baseline pretreatment blood. Treatment indicated: 15 Gy SBRT to primary tumor, nephrectomy 4 weeks later. Blood was sampled at baseline, 2 weeks and 4 weeks after SBRT. The tumor was a clear cell renal cell carcinoma.

This specimen was blood, taken from a patient whose treatment included radiotherapy and nephrectomy. The gene calls are TRBV5-1 and TRBJ2-7; 13 bases align to TRBD2. The TCR was taken from a man aged 55 to 69 with renal cell carcinoma. The DNA of the CDR3 is TGCGCCAGCTCCGGGACTAGCGGGACACCAGCCTACGAGCAGTACTTC. It codes for CASSGTSGTPAYEQYF.